Sample share makes the clone carrying this T cell receptor beta chain medium-sized. What it binds is unknown. TCRdb's copy holds only in-frame clones and misses some; the assay was immunoSEQ multiplex PCR. The sample was found to contain roughly 7,500 clones, and every one recurs. Busulfan-fludarabine conditioning, marrow transplant, and cyclophosphamide on days +3 and +4 were administered. The CDR3 loop spans 17 amino acids. Per germline, CDR1 SGHVS and CDR2 FQNEAQ. The J segment lost 8 bases and the V segment lost 1 base, leaving 9 bases of the junction unmatched. The source of the sample is a study of T cells after posttransplantation cyclophosphamide. Whole-study results and caveats: Recipient CMV seropositivity and CMV reactivation strongly tracked TRB clonality. Blood and skin or GI T cell repertoires showed limited TRB overlap.

Source: PBMCs, taken after allogeneic stem cell transplant with posttransplant cyclophosphamide. The TCR was taken from a male patient aged 18 to 35 who received an allogeneic stem cell transplant from an unrelated donor, was CMV-positive, and had acute and chronic GVHD. Some T cells may originate from the graft donor. This chain connects TRBV7-8 to TRBJ1-6; 9 nucleotides match TRBD1. DNA for the CDR3: TGTGCCAGCAGCTTAGTAGTGGGTTGGGACAGGGATTCACCCCTCCACTTT. This encodes CASSLVVGWDRDSPLHF.